The 27 T cell receptor beta chains presented below share a single source sample, sequenced in a study of T cell responses to AZD1222 COVID-19 vaccine. The data were produced by immunoSEQ multiplex PCR, yet TCRdb's version contains in-frame clones alone and is incomplete. The repertoire holds approximately 150,000 clones, with 75% to 95% as singletons. The sequences come from peripheral blood, collected 28 days after the second AZD1222 dose. The source of these receptors is an adult who received the AZD1222 COVID-19 vaccine.

The chain combines TRBV6-6 with TRBJ2-7; D gene unclear. Germline V gene sequence: CDR1 MNHNY, CDR2 SVGAGI (reference sequence). This CDR3 is 13 amino acids long. The germline V and J ends were trimmed by 2 bases and 5 bases, with 10 bases remaining between them. CDR3 nucleotides: TGTGCCAGCAGTTACGGCGCATCGAACGAGCAGTACTTC. It yields the protein CASSYGASNEQYF.

The chain joins TRBV6-4 to TRBJ2-6; TRBD1 aligns across 8 bases. Germline loops: CDR1 MRHNA, CDR2 SNTAGT. The J segment lost 0 bases and the V segment lost 4 bases, leaving 5 bases of the junction unmatched. CDR3 length equals 17 residues. The CDR3 nucleotides are TGTGCCAGCAGTGGGCCAGGGGGCCTCTCTGGGGCCAACGTCCTGACTTTC. Translation gives CASSGPGGLSGANVLTF.

This rearrangement joins TRBV5-1 to TRBJ1-2; the D gene is possibly TRBD1 (6 bases). With 2 bases removed from V and 5 bases from J, the gap between germline ends came to 10 bases. The CDR3 totals 13 residues. CDR1 is SGHRS, CDR2 YFSETQ, per germline. The CDR3 DNA sequence: TGCGCCAGCAGCTTAGCAGGGGAGTATGGCTACACCTTC. Translating it yields CASSLAGEYGYTF.

This clone was seen once. This sequence joins TRBV19 and TRBJ1-1, with D unclear. This CDR3 contains 13 residues. Germline CDR1 and CDR2: LNHDA and SQIVND (reference sequence). V was trimmed by 11 bases and J by 1 base, leaving 14 bases between them. For the CDR3, the DNA is TGTGCCCACAGCCGGAGTAAGAACACTGAAGCTTTCTTT. It yields the protein CAHSRSKNTEAFF. The full variable domain, completed using reference TRBV19 and TRBJ1-1, is DGGITQSPKYLFRKEGQNVTLSCEQNLNHDAMYWYRQDPGQGLRLIYYSQIVNDFQKGDIAEGYSVSREKKESFPLTVTSAQKNPTAFYLCAHSRSKNTEAFFGQGTRLTVV.

A single count supports this clone. This chain uses TRBV28 with TRBJ2-6, with D uncertain. The V and J ends lost 1 base and 2 bases respectively, with 0 bases between them. This CDR3 contains 13 residues. Germline V lookup: CDR1 MDHEN, CDR2 SYDVKM. The CDR3 is CASSLSGANVLTF. CDR3 DNA sequence: TGTGCCAGCAGTTTATCTGGGGCCAACGTCCTGACTTTC.

The chain joins TRBV4-2 to TRBJ2-5, with D unclear. CDR1 is LGHNA, CDR2 YNFKEQ, per germline. V dropped 1 base and J dropped 5 bases, with 14 bases sitting between them. The CDR3 is 15 residues long. CDR3 amino acids: CASSQVPVTSETQYF. CDR3 sequence (DNA): TGTGCCAGCAGCCAAGTGCCCGTGACCTCGGAGACCCAGTACTTC.

The genes are TRBV6-5 and TRBJ2-7; D is perhaps TRBD1 or TRBD2 (5 bases each). The germline V and J ends were trimmed by 7 bases and 6 bases, with 16 bases remaining between them. The germline V gene encodes CDR1 MNHEY and CDR2 SVGAGI. There are 13 residues in the CDR3. CDR3 region: CASTPLGAGEQYV. The DNA of the CDR3 is TGTGCCAGCACCCCGCTCGGGGCCGGCGAGCAGTACGTC.

V usage is TRBV7-9 and J usage is TRBJ1-3; possible D gene TRBD1, 5 bases. Trimming cost V 5 bases and J 1 base, with 9 bases left between them. Germline lookup yields CDR1 SEHNR and CDR2 FQNEAQ (reference sequence). The CDR3 runs to 14 residues. The CDR3 region has the DNA TGTGCCAGCAGCCCGGGACTTTCTGGAAACACCATATATTTT. Translation: CASSPGLSGNTIYF.

This chain uses TRBV10-3 with TRBJ1-2; 7 positions agree with TRBD1. The CDR3 is 15 residues long. CDR1 ENHRY and CDR2 SYGVKD come from the germline V gene. Germline trimming cut 3 bases from V and 8 bases from J; bases unmatched to any gene: 12. CDR3 protein: CAISEWMMTGYGYTF. DNA of the CDR3: TGTGCCATCAGTGAATGGATGATGACAGGGTACGGCTACACCTTC.

The chain recombines TRBV6-2 or TRBV6-3 with TRBJ2-7; D possibly corresponds to TRBD2 (5 bases). V lost 2 bases and J 9 bases, leaving 23 bases between the germline ends. Germline V gives CDR1 MNHEY, CDR2 SVGEGT. The CDR3 is 16 amino acids. This CDR3 reads CASSYGLASSKVGQYV. Here the CDR3 DNA reads TGTGCCAGCAGTTACGGTCTCGCTAGCTCAAAGGTCGGGCAGTACGTC.

The chain combines TRBV7-2 with TRBJ2-1, with TRBD2 matching over 12 bases. With V trimmed by 3 bases and J by 4 bases, 10 bases remained unmatched. The germline V gene has CDR1 SGHTA and CDR2 FQGNSA. This CDR3 spans 18 amino acids. CDR3 nucleotides: TGTGCCAGCAGCTTTATCGGGCTAGCGGGAGGGGCTTACAATGAGCAGTTCTTC. Translated: CASSFIGLAGGAYNEQFF.

The V gene is TRBV9, the J gene TRBJ1-4; 9 bases match TRBD1. This CDR3 is 21 amino acids long. The trim removed 2 bases at V and 0 bases at J, leaving 17 bases unmatched. The germline CDR1 and CDR2 sequences are SGDLS and YYNGEE. CDR3 coding DNA: TGTGCCAGCAGCGTGGGCCCCCGGGACAGGGTCCTTAGTGCAACTAATGAAAAACTGTTTTTT. This encodes CASSVGPRDRVLSATNEKLFF.

The chain links TRBV7-2 to TRBJ2-5; 7 bases are shared with TRBD2. With V trimmed by 7 bases and J by 5 bases, 10 bases remained unmatched. The CDR3 length is 14 residues. Germline loops: CDR1 SGHTA, CDR2 FQGNSA. The CDR3 reads CASTVTSASETQYF. CDR3 coding DNA: TGTGCCAGCACCGTCACTAGCGCGAGTGAGACCCAGTACTTC.

The V gene is TRBV13, the J gene TRBJ2-5; D might be TRBD1 (6 bases). Germline V gene lookup returns CDR1 PRHDT and CDR2 FYEKMQ (reference sequence). The CDR3 is 14 amino acids. Trimming took off 3 bases at V and 0 bases at J, with 8 bases between the two ends. The CDR3 sequence is CASSLKGDQETQYF. CDR3 DNA sequence: TGTGCCAGCAGCTTGAAGGGGGACCAAGAGACCCAGTACTTC.

This chain joins TRBV30 and TRBJ1-2; the match to TRBD1 covers 7 bases. J lost 4 bases, V lost 1 base, and 3 bases had no gene match. The CDR3 loop spans 13 amino acids. Germline CDR1 and CDR2: GTSNPN and SVGIG (reference sequence). The CDR3 loop is CAWSGEGAYGYTF. CDR3 sequence (DNA): TGTGCCTGGAGTGGTGAGGGGGCCTATGGCTACACCTTC.

The chain recombines TRBV2 with TRBJ1-5; D is possibly TRBD1 (6 bases). The CDR3 has 15 residues. V gave up 5 bases and J gave up 7 bases, with 18 bases separating them. The germline V gene encodes CDR1 SNHLY and CDR2 FYNNEI. Here the CDR3 reads CASSWERGQGQPQHF. For the CDR3, the DNA is TGTGCCAGCAGTTGGGAAAGGGGCCAGGGGCAGCCCCAGCATTTT.

The V gene is TRBV9, the J gene TRBJ2-2, with D possibly TRBD1 on 6 matching bases. Between the trimmed V and J ends, which lost 7 bases and 4 bases, there was a span of 23 bases. The CDR3 runs to 17 residues. CDR1 and CDR2 (germline): SGDLS, YYNGEE. The CDR3 coding sequence is TGTGCCAGCGCCGCCCGGAGCGGACAGTCCTTCACCGGGGAGCTGTTTTTT. Protein: CASAARSGQSFTGELFF.

V is TRBV5-1 and J is TRBJ1-5, with D perhaps TRBD1 (5 bases). CDR1 SGHRS and CDR2 YFSETQ come from the germline V gene. V was pared by 8 bases and J by 4 bases, with 16 bases between. The CDR3 is 14 residues long. As DNA, the CDR3 is TGCGCCAGTCCCTGCGGCAGGGAAAATCAGCCCCAGCATTTT. It codes for CASPCGRENQPQHF.

CDR3 DNA: TGTGCCAGCAGTTGGGAAAGGGGCGGCTACACCTTC. It yields the protein CASSWERGGYTF. The V and J genes are TRBV12-3 or TRBV12-4 and TRBJ1-2; D might be TRBD1 (5 bases). The CDR3 is made up of 12 amino acids. Trimming took 4 bases from V and 8 from J, leaving 11 bases between them.

The chain links TRBV12-3 or TRBV12-4 to TRBJ2-5; D gene unclear. The CDR3 has 12 residues. V lost 3 bases and J lost 4, with 6 bases in between. CDR3 loop: CASSFWGETQYF. The CDR3, as DNA: TGTGCCAGCAGTTTCTGGGGAGAGACCCAGTACTTC.

This chain connects TRBV12-5 to TRBJ2-1; TRBD2 matches 7 bases. J was trimmed by 0 bases and V by 6 bases; bases with no gene match: 5. This CDR3 has 15 residues. Germline CDR1 and CDR2: LGHNT and FRNRAP. CDR3 sequence (DNA): TGTGCTAGTGGGGTGGGCGGGAGCTCCTACAATGAGCAGTTCTTC. Translated, it gives CASGVGGSSYNEQFF. Using reference TRBV12-5 and TRBJ2-1 for the parts outside the CDR3, the full variable domain is DARVTQTPRHKVTEMGQEVTMRCQPILGHNTVFWYRQTMMQGLELLAYFRNRAPLDDSGMPKDRFSAEMPDATLATLKIQPSEPRDSAVYFCASGVGGSSYNEQFFGPGTRLTVL.

The chain is built from TRBV18 and TRBJ2-6; the D gene could be TRBD1 or TRBD2 (5 bases each). Trimming cost V 6 bases and J 2 bases, with 11 bases left between them. The CDR3 is 15 residues long. Germline V lookup: CDR1 KGHSH, CDR2 LQKENI. The CDR3 here is CASSRVGAGANVLTF. The CDR3 nucleotides are TGTGCCAGCTCCCGAGTGGGGGCTGGGGCCAACGTCCTGACTTTC.

The chain has TRBV29-1 and TRBJ2-7; TRBD2 might be the D (6 bases). Germline assignment: CDR1 SQVTM and CDR2 ANQGSEA. The CDR3 has 11 amino acids. Trimming cost V 4 bases and J 4 bases, with 8 bases left between them. For the CDR3, the DNA is TGCAGCGTTGCGAGCGGGTACGAGCAGTACGTC. It translates to CSVASGYEQYV.

The genes are TRBV7-6 and TRBJ2-2, with D possibly being TRBD2 (5 bases). CDR1 is SGHVS, CDR2 FNYEAQ, per germline. There are 17 residues in the CDR3. The V and J ends lost 4 bases and 5 bases respectively, with 20 bases between them. CDR3 residues: CASSYYQSGVSTGELFF. Here the CDR3 DNA reads TGTGCCAGCAGCTACTACCAGAGCGGCGTGTCGACCGGGGAGCTGTTTTTT. The full variable domain, in which reference TRBV7-6 and TRBJ2-2 provide the parts outside the CDR3, is GAGVSQSPRYKVTKRGQDVALRCDPISGHVSLYWYRQALGQGPEFLTYFNYEAQQDKSGLPNDRFSAERPEGSISTLTIQRTEQRDSAMYRCASSYYQSGVSTGELFFGEGSRLTVL.

V is TRBV18 and J is TRBJ1-1, with D perhaps TRBD1 (5 bases). Germline CDR1 KGHSH, CDR2 LQKENI. The V end was cut by 3 bases, the J end by 5 bases, with 16 bases between. There are 15 residues in the CDR3. The CDR3 nucleotides are TGTGCCAGCTCACCCAGACCGGGGGACGGGACTGAAGCTTTCTTT. Translating it yields CASSPRPGDGTEAFF.

This chain uses TRBV5-8 with TRBJ2-7, with D perhaps matching TRBD2 (5 bases). Trimming removed 3 bases at V and 4 bases at J, with 14 bases between. CDR1 is SGHTS, CDR2 YDEGEE, per germline. The CDR3 loop spans 14 amino acids. The CDR3, as DNA: TGTGCCAGCAGCTACTACAGCGGCGTTTACGAGCAGTACTTC. Translating it yields CASSYYSGVYEQYF.

This chain joins TRBV5-8 and TRBJ2-3; TRBD1 might be the D (5 bases). The V gene's germline CDR1 is SGHTS and CDR2 YDEGEE. V was cut by 4 bases and J by 0 bases, with 21 bases left in between. This CDR3 is built from 18 residues. The CDR3 nucleotides are TGTGCCAGCAGCCCCGGACCAGCCCTAGGGGATAGCACAGATACGCAGTATTTT. This gives the protein CASSPGPALGDSTDTQYF.